This TCR beta chain originates from a study of radiotherapy plus CTLA-4 blockade in lung cancer. Across the whole study: Across the patients, objective responses occurred in approximately 17%, and disease control in about 29%.

The V gene's germline CDR1 is LNHDA and CDR2 SQIVND (reference sequence). V lost 8 bases and J 0 bases, leaving 13 bases between the germline ends. This CDR3 has 15 residues. Method: immunoSEQ multiplex PCR; TCRdb's copy keeps in-frame clones and lacks some. The table has 80,000 to 95,000 clones, approximately 80% seen once; the top ten hold about 25%. The material sequenced was peripheral blood, taken from a patient treated with radiotherapy plus ipilimumab. The genes are TRBV19 and TRBJ2-2; possibly TRBD2 for D (5 bases). The sequence was collected from a human donor with non-small cell lung cancer that progressed on radiotherapy plus ipilimumab. The DNA of the CDR3 is TGTGCCAGTCTCCGGGGTGGGGCGAACACCGGGGAGCTGTTTTTT. It encodes CASLRGGANTGELFF. Using reference TRBV19 and TRBJ2-2 for the parts outside the CDR3, the full variable domain is DGGITQSPKYLFRKEGQNVTLSCEQNLNHDAMYWYRQDPGQGLRLIYYSQIVNDFQKGDIAEGYSVSREKKESFPLTVTSAQKNPTAFYLCASLRGGANTGELFFGEGSRLTVL.